This T cell receptor (beta chain) is drawn from a study of shared clonotypes between healthy human individuals. The study, taken as a whole, reports: The sharing of 4% to 5.5% of naive CD4 clonotypes was seen across several donors.

DNA at about 210 ng, approximately 30,000 T cell genomes, went into sorted-subset replicate PCRs. Sequenced by immunoSEQ multiplex PCR; TCRdb stores in-frame clones only, minus some. The data contain about 2.3 million clones, approximately 95% of them singletons. V was shortened by 1 base and J by 5 bases, with 11 bases between the two germline ends. The CDR3 runs to 14 residues. CDR1 SGHVS and CDR2 FQNEAQ come from the germline V gene. Worth noting for this clone: Its antigen remains unknown.

Healthy adults negative for HIV, lacking recent acute infections or vaccinations, served as donors. The specimen was naive CD4+ T cells from PBMCs. Subset: CD45RA+ positively selected. This TCR was sampled from a man between 18 and 29 years old in good health. Some clones in this sample may be carry-over from other donors' samples. V gene TRBV7-8 combines with J gene TRBJ2-5; D is perhaps TRBD1 (6 bases). The CDR3 sequence: CASSLGRGRETQYF. The CDR3 bases are TGTGCCAGCAGCTTAGGCAGGGGTCGTGAGACCCAGTACTTC.